This TCR beta chain originates from a study of early T cells in non-severe SARS-CoV-2 infection. On the study more broadly: Unsorted whole blood bulk RNA was sequenced, with unpaired chains.

Unique molecular identifiers tagged individual cDNA molecules. Via MiXCR, TCRdb re-called the 5' RACE reads, giving one row per CDR3 protein. The sample consists of 100,000 to 150,000 distinct CDR3 sequences, about 15% of them appearing once. Points from the study as a whole: VDJdb matching, biased toward anti-spike CD8 responses, missed private and CD4 specificities.

This clonotype occurred a few times. Antigen unknown. The V end was cut by 6 bases, the J end by 8 bases, with 16 bases between. Germline CDR1 reads GTSNPN; CDR2 reads SVGIG (reference sequence). This CDR3 spans 12 amino acids. The sequenced material came from whole blood. The rearrangement joins TRBV30 to TRBJ1-1, with D perhaps matching TRBD1 (5 bases). This clonotype was obtained from an adult who was a healthcare worker with PCR-confirmed SARS-CoV-2 infection or an uninfected control (not recorded which). The CDR3 protein is CACTQRGSEAFF. CDR3 nucleotides: TGTGCCTGCACCCAGCGGGGGTCGGAAGCTTTCTTT.